The sequence of this T cell receptor beta chain was determined in a study of PD-1 blockade in classical Hodgkin lymphoma. Study-level findings and limits: Newly diagnosed patients reportedly had lower baseline TCR diversity than healthy donors. There was a significant rise in CD4+ TCR diversity by C4D1, with no such rise for CD8+.

The repertoire was sequenced with immunoSEQ multiplex PCR; TCRdb's copy has only in-frame clones and lacks some. The sample lists fewer than 90,000 clones, 85% to 95% occurring once. In every patient, relapse followed autologous stem cell transplantation, while exposure to brentuximab vedotin differed. Classification of best responses gave complete response, partial response or progressive disease. On this clone itself: Its antigen is not known.

V was pared by 0 bases and J by 5 bases, with 13 bases between. The CDR3 runs to 14 residues. Germline-derived CDR1 and CDR2 are SQVTM and ANQGSEA. The sequenced sample was peripheral blood mononuclear cells (PBMCs), obtained at baseline. The rearrangement joins TRBV29-1 to TRBJ2-5; possibly TRBD1 for D (6 bases). The sequence came from a human donor with classical Hodgkin lymphoma. CDR3 nucleotides: TGCAGCGTTGAAGAGGACCAGGGGCCGGAGACCCAGTACTTC. It encodes CSVEEDQGPETQYF.